One sample yielded the 3 T cell receptor beta chains listed below, sequenced in a study of shared clonotypes between healthy human individuals. Repertoires were generated with immunoSEQ multiplex PCR, while TCRdb's copy carries only in-frame clones and drops some. The repertoire holds around 99,000 clones, with 60% to 70% as singletons. Sequencing was performed on memory CD8+ T cells sorted from blood. Subset described: CD45RO+ cells pooled with CCR7-negative TemRA cells. The receptors stem from a man younger than 45 in good health.

The chain uses TRBV7-2 and TRBJ1-2; 10 bases are shared with TRBD1. Germline V gene data show CDR1 as SGHTA and CDR2 as FQGNSA. The V and J ends lost 4 bases and 4 bases, in that order; junction bases with no gene match: 0. The CDR3 length is 13 residues. The CDR3 protein is CASSWDRGYGYTF. The CDR3 nucleotides read TGTGCCAGCAGCTGGGACAGGGGCTATGGCTACACCTTC. The entire variable domain, with the rest obtained from reference TRBV7-2 and TRBJ1-2, is as follows: GAGVSQSPSNKVTEKGKDVELRCDPISGHTALYWYRQSLGQGLEFLIYFQGNSAPDKSGLPSDRFSAERTGGSVSTLTIQRTQQEDSAVYLCASSWDRGYGYTFGSGTRLTVV.

This clone was found once. The gene calls are TRBV5-5 and TRBJ2-7, with unresolved D. This CDR3 has 11 amino acids. The V end lost 0 bases, the J end lost 7 bases, and 5 bases lay between the germline ends. Germline V CDR1 and CDR2: SGHKS, YYEKEE (reference sequence). CDR3 in amino acids: CASSLGPEQYF. The CDR3 region has the DNA TGTGCCAGCAGCTTGGGGCCTGAGCAGTACTTC.

In regard to this clone: Other DNA sequences from this sample encode an identical CDR3 as well. The chain carries TRBV5-1 and TRBJ1-3, with 7 bases fitting TRBD1. After removal of 0 bases from V and 4 bases from J, the junction contained 4 bases not matched to a gene. This CDR3 has 15 amino acids. Germline lookup yields CDR1 SGHRS and CDR2 YFSETQ. As DNA, the CDR3 is TGCGCCAGCAGCTTGGAAGGGACAGCCGGAAACACCATATATTTT. It yields the protein CASSLEGTAGNTIYF.